This T cell receptor (beta chain) comes out of a study of blood T cell repertoires in COVID-19. Study information: The United States, Italy and Spain supplied acute and convalescent COVID-19 samples.

Seattle's cohort entered during active infection and was followed longitudinally. Concerning this clone: One end of the junction does not line up with germline, which may come from a read error. Other DNA sequences in the same sample also yield this CDR3.

The V gene's germline CDR1 is SQVTM and CDR2 ANQGSEA. This CDR3 is 14 amino acids long. Per the authors' pipeline: Reference gene primer amplification yielded estimated nucleated cell counts. Repertoires were generated with immunoSEQ multiplex PCR, while TCRdb's copy carries only in-frame clones and drops some. The V and J calls and clone size are taken from that table; D and trimming were inferred from the DNA. There are 200,000 to 250,000 clones in the sample; 70% to 90% occur only once, and roughly 5.3% lies in the top ten. Sequenced sample: peripheral blood. This TCR derives from a man aged 45-65 years with COVID-19, enrolled during active disease. The V and J genes are TRBV29-1 and TRBJ1-4; no definite D call. The CDR3 DNA reads TGCAGCGTTGGGGAGTTCGTGGCGTCGGAAAAATTGTTTTTT. It yields the protein CSVGEFVASEKLFF. Full variable domain (rest looked up from reference TRBV29-1 and TRBJ1-4): SAVISQKPSRDICQRGTSLTIQCQVDSQVTMMFWYRQQPGQSLTLIATANQGSEATYESGFVIDKFPISRPNLTFSTLTVSNMSPEDSSIYLCSVGEFVASEKLFFGSGTQLSVL.